There are a few counts of the clone carrying this T cell receptor (beta chain). Its antigen is undetermined. The entry originates in a study of T cell clonality in common variable immunodeficiency. Study-level points and caveats: Compared with healthy controls, CVID subjects showed increased TCRbeta clonality, mostly in about a third. In common variable immunodeficiency, TCR beta chains reportedly carried fewer deletions and N-nucleotide insertions.

Here immunoSEQ multiplex PCR was the method, and the copy in TCRdb shows in-frame clones only, minus some. The specimen has tens of thousands of clones, none found just once. CVID meant reduced serum IgG, IgA and/or IgM plus specific antibody deficiency. Caucasian heritage predominated among both patients and controls. This TCR was sampled from a human donor with common variable immunodeficiency. Sequencing was done on a sample of peripheral blood mononuclear cells.

The chain's CDR3 is CASSRGTVTYQETQYF. CDR3 DNA (partial): TGCGCCAGCAGCCGCGGGACAGTTACCTACCAAGAGACC. The V call is TRBV5-1, the J call TRBJ2-5; D is possibly TRBD1 (7 bases). The observed sequence ends 3 residues before the CDR3 terminus, with the missing tail filled in from the germline J gene. Germline V gives CDR1 SGHRS, CDR2 YFSETQ. The CDR3 runs to 16 residues. Trimming stripped 4 bases from V and 0 bases from J, with 16 bases between.